Following are 8 T cell receptor beta chains from one sample sequenced in a study of T cell responses to AZD1222 COVID-19 vaccine. TCRdb keeps only in-frame clones here, not all; method: immunoSEQ multiplex PCR. The sample lists under 140,000 clones; 87% were seen once. Sample: peripheral blood, taken on day 0 of AZD1222 vaccination. The receptors were sampled from an adult in good health.

The rearrangement joins TRBV19 to TRBJ1-2, with D perhaps TRBD1 (5 bases). CDR3 size: 14 residues. In germline, CDR1 is LNHDA, CDR2 SQIVND (reference sequence). V shed 5 bases and J shed 0 bases, with 10 bases lying between them. The CDR3 DNA reads TGTGCCAGTAGTTTGGACACTTCTAACTATGGCTACACCTTC. It codes for CASSLDTSNYGYTF.

The chain links TRBV3-1 (or the pseudogene TRBV3-2) to TRBJ1-2; possibly TRBD1 for D (6 bases). This CDR3 is built from 15 residues. From germline, CDR1 is LGHDT and CDR2 YNNKEL (reference sequence). Trimming removed 1 base at V and 8 bases at J, with 17 bases between. The CDR3 coding sequence is TGTGCCAGCAGCCAAGGACACAGGGATCCGGAGGGCTACACCTTC. Translating gives CASSQGHRDPEGYTF.

The chain is built from TRBV5-1 and TRBJ2-3, with 7 nucleotides matching TRBD2. From germline, CDR1 is SGHRS and CDR2 YFSETQ. The V segment lost 4 bases and the J segment 6 bases; nucleotides outside the gene matches: 5. The CDR3 consists of 13 residues. CDR3 coding DNA: TGCGCCAGCAGCCTGGACGGGGGGGATACGCAGTATTTT. As protein: CASSLDGGDTQYF.

The gene calls are TRBV9 and TRBJ1-6; TRBD1 aligns across 9 bases. The germline V gene has CDR1 SGDLS and CDR2 YYNGEE. Losses at the gene ends were 4 bases for V and 10 bases for J; bases not matched to a gene: 12. The CDR3 totals 16 residues. The CDR3 here is CASSPQGGQGGSPLHF. CDR3 nucleotide sequence: TGTGCCAGCAGCCCCCAGGGGGGACAGGGTGGCTCACCCCTCCACTTT.

The rearrangement uses TRBV27 and TRBJ2-2, with TRBD1 as a possible D gene (6 bases). V was pared by 1 base and J by 0 bases, with 15 bases between. The CDR3 is 18 amino acids. Germline V lookup: CDR1 MNHEY, CDR2 SMNVEV (reference sequence). The CDR3 region has the DNA TGTGCCAGCAGTTTATATAGTCAGGGGTTCGCGAACACCGGGGAGCTGTTTTTT. It is translated as CASSLYSQGFANTGELFF.

The V call is TRBV19, the J call TRBJ2-6, with D perhaps TRBD1 (5 bases). V lost 3 bases to trimming and J lost 0 bases, with 12 bases between them. CDR1 is LNHDA, CDR2 SQIVND, per germline (reference sequence). The CDR3 runs to 17 residues. The CDR3 region is CASSIGAPNSGANVLTF. CDR3 coding DNA: TGTGCCAGTAGTATTGGGGCGCCGAACTCTGGGGCCAACGTCCTGACTTTC.

This rearrangement joins TRBV6-5 to TRBJ1-2, with D unresolved. The CDR3 is 15 residues long. V lost 6 bases and J lost 5, with 19 bases in between. CDR1 is MNHEY, CDR2 SVGAGI, per germline. The CDR3 is CASSSPGAPGYGYTF. As DNA, the CDR3 is TGTGCCAGCAGCTCCCCGGGAGCCCCGGGGTATGGCTACACCTTC.

Here the CDR3 DNA reads TGTGCTACCACCAGGGTACAGGCCTCTGGAAACACCATATATTTT. Its translation is CATTRVQASGNTIYF. This chain links TRBV28 with TRBJ1-3; a weak D match, TRBD1 (5 bases). CDR1 and CDR2 (germline): MDHEN, SYDVKM. The CDR3 covers 15 residues. Using reference TRBV28 and TRBJ1-3 for the parts outside the CDR3, the full variable domain is DVKVTQSSRYLVKRTGEKVFLECVQDMDHENMFWYRQDPGLGLRLIYFSYDVKMKEKGDIPEGYSVSREKKERFSLILESASTNQTSMYLCATTRVQASGNTIYFGEGSWLTVV.